This T cell receptor (beta chain) emerged from a study of blood T cell repertoires in COVID-19. Study summary: Samples of COVID-19 (acute and convalescent) were obtained from the United States, Italy and Spain. PBMCs, B-cell-depleted T cells, or T cells were the source of the cDNA or gDNA that made up the material.

The germline V gene encodes CDR1 DFQATT and CDR2 SNEGSKA (reference sequence). The V and J ends lost 2 bases and 5 bases respectively, with 6 bases between them. This CDR3 spans 11 amino acids. In the original workflow: Estimated nucleated cell counts came from reference gene primer amplification. Using immunoSEQ multiplex PCR, the repertoire was profiled, and TCRdb retains in-frame clones only, with some absent. V and J calls and clone size are as listed in that table; D and trimming were resolved from the DNA. There are about 70,000 clones in the sample; 75% to 90% occur only once, and 5.1% lies in the top ten.

The chain links TRBV20-1 to TRBJ2-5; D remains unclear. The sequence derives from a man older than 75 with acute or convalescent COVID-19. Sequences were obtained from peripheral blood. The CDR3 loop is CSARRVETQYF. CDR3 nucleotide sequence: TGCAGTGCTAGACGGGTGGAGACCCAGTACTTC.